The 13 T cell receptor beta chains below all came from one sample that was sequenced in a study of blood T cell repertoires in COVID-19. The repertoire was sequenced with immunoSEQ multiplex PCR; TCRdb's copy has only in-frame clones and lacks some. The table lists 200,000 to 250,000 clones, just under 85% of them singletons. The sample taken for sequencing was PBMCs or T cells enriched from blood (not recorded which). Receptors were obtained from a man aged 35-49 years who had recovered from COVID-19.

The chain is built from TRBV18 and TRBJ2-5; TRBD1 is a possible D gene (5 bases). V lost 6 bases to trimming and J lost 4 bases, with 18 bases between them. The germline V gene has CDR1 KGHSH and CDR2 LQKENI. This CDR3 is 15 amino acids long. The CDR3 DNA sequence: TGTGCCAGCTCCGCCATTAAGGGGTCTTTAGAGACCCAGTACTTC. This sequence encodes CASSAIKGSLETQYF.

The chain combines TRBV3-1 (or the pseudogene TRBV3-2) with TRBJ2-7, with D possibly TRBD1 on 5 matching bases. Germline V gene sequence: CDR1 LGHDT, CDR2 YNNKEL (reference sequence). Trimming removed 1 base from V and 7 bases from J, with 20 bases in between. This CDR3 is 16 amino acids long. CDR3 sequence reads: CASSQGVLDRSGEQYF. The CDR3 coding sequence is TGTGCCAGCAGCCAAGGAGTCTTAGACAGATCAGGTGAGCAGTACTTC.

This clone was observed a handful of times. V is TRBV19 and J is TRBJ1-3; weak D call: TRBD1 (5 bases). V lost 6 bases to trimming and J lost 3 bases, with 6 bases between them. Germline CDR1 is LNHDA and CDR2 is SQIVND (reference sequence). The CDR3 is 12 amino acids. In DNA form, the CDR3 reads TGTGCCAGTAGAGGGGATGGAAACACCATATATTTT. Its protein product is CASRGDGNTIYF.

The chain has TRBV13 and TRBJ1-6, with D uncertain. Germline lookup yields CDR1 PRHDT and CDR2 FYEKMQ (reference sequence). The CDR3 is 12 amino acids. With 8 bases removed from V and 10 bases from J, the gap between germline ends came to 12 bases. DNA of the CDR3: TGTGCCAGCGCGCGGGAGGGATCACCCCTCCACTTT. Its translation: CASAREGSPLHF.

Here the CDR3 DNA reads TGTGCCAGCAGCAATACAGGGGGACGCGGCTACACCTTC. Translation gives CASSNTGGRGYTF. V usage is TRBV7-8 and J usage is TRBJ1-2, with TRBD1 identical over 8 bases. Unmatched junction bases numbered 7, after V lost 5 bases and J lost 8 bases. The CDR3 length is 13 residues. In germline, CDR1 is SGHVS, CDR2 FQNEAQ.

The V call is TRBV9, the J call TRBJ1-3; 7 bases line up with TRBD1. The CDR3 has 17 amino acids. Trimming took 2 bases from V and 3 from J; bases not matched to a gene: 11. Germline V CDR1 and CDR2: SGDLS, YYNGEE. The CDR3 DNA follows: TGTGCCAGCAGCGTCGGTCAATCAGGGGGAGGTGGAAACACCATATATTTT. This gives the protein CASSVGQSGGGGNTIYF.

This clone has only one observation. V gene TRBV18 combines with J gene TRBJ1-5; D unclear. The CDR3 is made up of 15 amino acids. V lost 3 bases, J lost 0 bases, and 9 bases lay in between. Germline V gene data show CDR1 as KGHSH and CDR2 as LQKENI. CDR3 amino acids: CASSPTTNSNQPQHF. CDR3 nucleotides: TGTGCCAGCTCACCGACGACAAATAGCAATCAGCCCCAGCATTTT.

The chain has TRBV6-2 or TRBV6-3 and TRBJ1-5; 12 bases are shared with TRBD1. J gave up 3 bases and V 6 bases, and 6 bases lay outside the gene matches. In germline, CDR1 is MNHEY, CDR2 SVGEGT. The CDR3 has 16 residues. This chain's CDR3 is CASSPGTGGYNQPQHF. The CDR3 bases are TGTGCCAGCAGCCCAGGGACAGGGGGCTACAATCAGCCCCAGCATTTT.

The chain recombines TRBV4-1 with TRBJ1-6; D is unclear. Looked up from germline, CDR1 is MGHRA and CDR2 is YSYEKL. V lost 2 bases and J lost 8, with 10 bases in between. The length of the CDR3 is 14 residues. The CDR3 nucleotides are TGCGCCAGCAGCCAATCGCGGTTGTATTCACCCCTCCACTTT. Residues: CASSQSRLYSPLHF.

The sample holds one count of this clone. The chain's CDR3 is CSVEGVSGTSGTSTDTQYF. DNA for the CDR3: TGCAGCGTTGAAGGCGTTTCAGGGACTAGCGGTACTAGCACAGATACGCAGTATTTT. This chain joins TRBV29-1 and TRBJ2-3, with TRBD2 matching 11 bases. CDR3 length: 19 amino acids. The germline V gene encodes CDR1 SQVTM and CDR2 ANQGSEA. Trimming cost V 1 base and J 0 bases; bases outside gene matches: 12.

Only one count was recorded for this clone. The sample has other DNA sequences that encode this CDR3 too. The V call is TRBV4-1, the J call TRBJ1-1; D is possibly TRBD1 (5 bases). V dropped 0 bases and J dropped 0 bases, with 8 bases sitting between them. Per germline, CDR1 MGHRA and CDR2 YSYEKL. The CDR3 runs to 15 residues. Here the CDR3 DNA reads TGCGCCAGCAGCCAAGACCCAGGGTTGAACACTGAAGCTTTCTTT. Translated: CASSQDPGLNTEAFF.

CDR3 region: CASSVAWGDQTGELFF. The CDR3 DNA follows: TGTGCCAGCAGCGTAGCTTGGGGAGATCAAACCGGGGAGCTGTTTTTT. The rearrangement uses TRBV9 and TRBJ2-2; D might be TRBD2 (5 bases). Trimming took off 0 bases at V and 5 bases at J, with 14 bases between the two ends. Germline V lookup: CDR1 SGDLS, CDR2 YYNGEE. This CDR3 contains 16 residues. Full variable domain (remainder filled in from reference TRBV9 and TRBJ2-2): DSGVTQTPKHLITATGQRVTLRCSPRSGDLSVYWYQQSLDQGLQFLIQYYNGEERAKGNILERFSAQQFPDLHSELNLSSLELGDSALYFCASSVAWGDQTGELFFGEGSRLTVL.

V and J are TRBV7-3 and TRBJ2-1, with a tentative D call TRBD1 (6 bases). This CDR3 contains 13 residues. The germline V gene encodes CDR1 SGHTA and CDR2 FQGTGA. The V gene lost 4 bases and the J gene lost 5 bases, with 9 bases spanning the gap. The CDR3 loop reads CASSWGPNNEQFF. DNA for the CDR3: TGTGCCAGCAGCTGGGGGCCTAACAATGAGCAGTTCTTC.